What follows are 4 T cell receptor beta chains derived from one specimen sequenced in a study of T cell repertoires in cytomegalovirus infection. These receptors have no known antigen. TCRdb ran MiXCR on the reads and lists one entry per CDR3 protein. This table has about 180,000 distinct CDR3 sequences, about 20% appearing once. The specimen comprised CD8+ T cells from cultured PBMCs, sampled from culture after CMV antigen stimulation. Receptors were obtained from a human donor in good health (CMV status not recorded). Some clones in this sample may be carry-over from other donors' samples.

The chain has TRBV6-5 and TRBJ1-2, with D uncertain. Germline-derived CDR1 and CDR2 are MNHEY and SVGAGI. The length of the CDR3 is 15 residues. The V gene lost 0 bases and the J gene lost 4 bases, with 12 bases spanning the gap. The DNA of the CDR3 is TGTGCCAGCAGTTACTCACCAGGCATGGGCTATGGCTACACCTTC. It is translated as CASSYSPGMGYGYTF.

This sequence joins TRBV20-1 and TRBJ2-7; tentative D call: TRBD1 (5 bases). The CDR3 spans 12 residues. In germline, CDR1 is DFQATT, CDR2 SNEGSKA (reference sequence). Between the trimmed V and J ends, which lost 2 bases and 2 bases, there was a span of 7 bases. The CDR3 DNA sequence: TGCAGTGCTAGACAGGGTGCCTACGAGCAGTACTTC. It encodes CSARQGAYEQYF.

The CDR3 spells CASSLMGLGQPQHF. DNA of the CDR3: TGTGCCAGCTCCCTTATGGGGTTAGGGCAGCCCCAGCATTTT. The rearrangement links TRBV27 to TRBJ1-5; the D is unclear. Germline V gives CDR1 MNHEY, CDR2 SMNVEV (reference sequence). Trimming removed 8 bases at V and 7 bases at J, with 18 bases between. The CDR3 is 14 amino acids.

The chain joins TRBV7-6 to TRBJ2-1, with 9 bases that match TRBD1. Germline-derived CDR1 and CDR2 are SGHVS and FNYEAQ. The ends lost 5 bases at V and 5 bases at J; junction bases unmatched: 7. This CDR3 spans 15 amino acids. In DNA form, the CDR3 reads TGTGCCAGCAGCATTAGGACAGGGGTGAACAATGAGCAGTTCTTC. This translates into CASSIRTGVNNEQFF.